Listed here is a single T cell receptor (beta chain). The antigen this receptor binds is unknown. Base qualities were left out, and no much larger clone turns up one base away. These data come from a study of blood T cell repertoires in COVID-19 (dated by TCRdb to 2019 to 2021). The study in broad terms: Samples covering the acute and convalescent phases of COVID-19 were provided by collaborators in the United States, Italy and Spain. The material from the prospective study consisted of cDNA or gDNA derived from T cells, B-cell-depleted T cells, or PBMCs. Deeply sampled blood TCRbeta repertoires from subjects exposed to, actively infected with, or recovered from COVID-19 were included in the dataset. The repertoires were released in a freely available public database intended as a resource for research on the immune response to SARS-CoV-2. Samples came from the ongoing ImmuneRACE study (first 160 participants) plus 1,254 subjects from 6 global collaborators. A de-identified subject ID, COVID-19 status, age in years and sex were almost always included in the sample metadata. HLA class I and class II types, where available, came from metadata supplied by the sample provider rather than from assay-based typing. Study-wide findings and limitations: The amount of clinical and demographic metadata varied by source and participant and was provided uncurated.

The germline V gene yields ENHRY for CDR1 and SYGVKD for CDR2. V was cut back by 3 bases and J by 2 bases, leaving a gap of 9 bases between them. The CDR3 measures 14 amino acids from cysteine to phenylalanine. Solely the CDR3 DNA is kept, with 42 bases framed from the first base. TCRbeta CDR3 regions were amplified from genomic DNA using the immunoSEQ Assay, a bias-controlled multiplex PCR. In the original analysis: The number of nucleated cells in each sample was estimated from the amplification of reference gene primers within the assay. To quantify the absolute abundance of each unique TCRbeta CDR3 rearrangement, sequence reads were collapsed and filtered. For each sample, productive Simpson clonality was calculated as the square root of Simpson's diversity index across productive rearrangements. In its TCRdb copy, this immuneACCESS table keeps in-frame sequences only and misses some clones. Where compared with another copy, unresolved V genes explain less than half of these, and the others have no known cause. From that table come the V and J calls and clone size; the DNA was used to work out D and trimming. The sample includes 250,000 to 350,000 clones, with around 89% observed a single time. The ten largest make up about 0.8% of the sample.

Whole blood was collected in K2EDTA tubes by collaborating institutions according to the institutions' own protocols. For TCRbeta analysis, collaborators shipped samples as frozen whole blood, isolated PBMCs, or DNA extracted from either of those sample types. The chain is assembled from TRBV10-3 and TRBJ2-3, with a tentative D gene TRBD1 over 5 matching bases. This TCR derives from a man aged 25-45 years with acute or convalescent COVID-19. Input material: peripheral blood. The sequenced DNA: TGTGCCATCAGTGATAGGGGCTCCACAGATACGCAGTATTTT. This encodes CAISDRGSTDTQYF.